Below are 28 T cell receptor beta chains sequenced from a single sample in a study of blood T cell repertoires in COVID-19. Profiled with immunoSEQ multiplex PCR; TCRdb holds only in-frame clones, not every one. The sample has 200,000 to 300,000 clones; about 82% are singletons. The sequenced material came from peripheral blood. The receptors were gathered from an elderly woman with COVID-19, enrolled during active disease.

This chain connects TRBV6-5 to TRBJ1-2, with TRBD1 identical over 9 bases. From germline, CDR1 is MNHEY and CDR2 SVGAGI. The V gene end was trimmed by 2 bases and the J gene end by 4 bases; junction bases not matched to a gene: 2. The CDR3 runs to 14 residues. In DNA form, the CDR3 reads TGTGCCAGCAGTTACGGGACAGGGACCTATGGCTACACCTTC. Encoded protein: CASSYGTGTYGYTF.

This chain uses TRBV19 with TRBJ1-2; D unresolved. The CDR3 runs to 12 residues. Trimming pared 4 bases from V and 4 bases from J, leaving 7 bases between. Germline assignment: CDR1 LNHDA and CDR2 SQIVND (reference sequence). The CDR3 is CASSTRFYGYTF. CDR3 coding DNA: TGTGCCAGTAGTACACGGTTCTATGGCTACACCTTC. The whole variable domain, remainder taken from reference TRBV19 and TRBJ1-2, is DGGITQSPKYLFRKEGQNVTLSCEQNLNHDAMYWYRQDPGQGLRLIYYSQIVNDFQKGDIAEGYSVSREKKESFPLTVTSAQKNPTAFYLCASSTRFYGYTFGSGTRLTVV.

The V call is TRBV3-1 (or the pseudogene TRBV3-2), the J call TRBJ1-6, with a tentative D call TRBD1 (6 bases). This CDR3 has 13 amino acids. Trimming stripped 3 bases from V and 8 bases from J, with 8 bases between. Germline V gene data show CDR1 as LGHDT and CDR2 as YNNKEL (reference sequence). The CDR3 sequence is CASSHRGDSPLHF. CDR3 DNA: TGTGCCAGCAGCCACAGGGGTGATTCACCCCTCCACTTT.

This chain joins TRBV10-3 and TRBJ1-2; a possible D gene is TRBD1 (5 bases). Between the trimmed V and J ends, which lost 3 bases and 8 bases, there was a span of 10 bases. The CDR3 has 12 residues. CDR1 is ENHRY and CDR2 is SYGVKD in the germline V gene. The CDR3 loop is CAISDPRAGYTF. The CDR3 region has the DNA TGTGCCATCAGTGACCCCAGGGCCGGCTACACCTTC.

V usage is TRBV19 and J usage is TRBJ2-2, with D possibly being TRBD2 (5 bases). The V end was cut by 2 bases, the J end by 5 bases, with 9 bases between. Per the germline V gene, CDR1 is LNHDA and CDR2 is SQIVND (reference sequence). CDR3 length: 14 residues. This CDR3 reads CASSITGVTGELFF. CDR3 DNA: TGTGCCAGTAGTATAACCGGGGTAACCGGGGAGCTGTTTTTT.

The DNA of the CDR3 is TGTGCCAGCAGCCTCACGACAGGGAACACTGAAGCTTTCTTT. Its translation: CASSLTTGNTEAFF. V and J are TRBV3-1 (or the pseudogene TRBV3-2) and TRBJ1-1, with D possibly TRBD1 on 6 matching bases. Germline V gene data show CDR1 as LGHDT and CDR2 as YNNKEL (reference sequence). V was cut by 4 bases and J by 1 base, with 10 bases left in between. This CDR3 spans 14 amino acids.

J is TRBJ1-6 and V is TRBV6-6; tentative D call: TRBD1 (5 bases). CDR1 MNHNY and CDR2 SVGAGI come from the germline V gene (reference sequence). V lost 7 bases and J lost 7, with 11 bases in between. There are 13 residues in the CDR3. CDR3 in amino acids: CASKSGLNSPLHF. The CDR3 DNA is TGTGCCAGCAAATCAGGGCTGAATTCACCCCTCCACTTT.

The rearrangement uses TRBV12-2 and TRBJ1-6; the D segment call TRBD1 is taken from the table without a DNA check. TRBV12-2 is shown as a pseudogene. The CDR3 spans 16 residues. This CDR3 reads CASRLDRSSYNSPLHF. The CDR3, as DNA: TGTGCAAGTCGCTTGGACAGGAGCTCCTATAATTCACCCCTCCACTTT.

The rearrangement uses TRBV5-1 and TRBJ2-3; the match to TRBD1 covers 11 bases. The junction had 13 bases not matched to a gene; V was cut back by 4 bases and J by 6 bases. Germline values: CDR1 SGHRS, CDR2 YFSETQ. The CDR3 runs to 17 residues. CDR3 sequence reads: CASSAPLGTGGSDTQYF. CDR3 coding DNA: TGCGCCAGCAGCGCCCCCCTTGGGACAGGGGGTTCGGATACGCAGTATTTT.

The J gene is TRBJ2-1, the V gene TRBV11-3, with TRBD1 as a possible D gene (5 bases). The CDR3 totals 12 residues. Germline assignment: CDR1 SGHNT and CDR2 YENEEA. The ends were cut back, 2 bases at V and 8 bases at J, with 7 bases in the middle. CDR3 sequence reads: CASSLQGHEQFF. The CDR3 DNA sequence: TGTGCCAGCAGCTTACAGGGCCATGAGCAGTTCTTC.

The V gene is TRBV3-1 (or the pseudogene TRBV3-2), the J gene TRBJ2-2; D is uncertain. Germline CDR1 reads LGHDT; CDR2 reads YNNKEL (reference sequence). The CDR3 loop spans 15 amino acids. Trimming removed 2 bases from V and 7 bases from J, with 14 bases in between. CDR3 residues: CASSQLTSTGGELFF. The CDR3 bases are TGTGCCAGCAGCCAATTAACCTCGACGGGCGGGGAGCTGTTTTTT.

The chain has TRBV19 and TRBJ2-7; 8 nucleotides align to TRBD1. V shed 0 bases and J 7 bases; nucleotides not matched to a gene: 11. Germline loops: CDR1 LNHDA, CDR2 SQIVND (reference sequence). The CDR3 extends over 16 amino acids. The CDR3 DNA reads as TGTGCCAGTAGTATAGATTTTAACAGGGGGACCTCAGAGCAGTACTTC. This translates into CASSIDFNRGTSEQYF.

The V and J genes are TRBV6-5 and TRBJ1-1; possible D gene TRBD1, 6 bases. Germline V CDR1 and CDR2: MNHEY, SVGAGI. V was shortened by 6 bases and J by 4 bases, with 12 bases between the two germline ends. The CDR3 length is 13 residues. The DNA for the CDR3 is TGTGCCAGCAGACAGGGTTTGAGCACTGAAGCTTTCTTT. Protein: CASRQGLSTEAFF.

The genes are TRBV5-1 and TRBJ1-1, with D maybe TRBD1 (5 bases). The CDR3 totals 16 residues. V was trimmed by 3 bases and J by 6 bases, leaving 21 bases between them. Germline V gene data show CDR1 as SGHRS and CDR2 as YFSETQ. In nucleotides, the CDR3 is TGCGCCAGCAGCTCATCAGGGTGGGGAAGGTACTCTGAAGCTTTCTTT. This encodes CASSSSGWGRYSEAFF.

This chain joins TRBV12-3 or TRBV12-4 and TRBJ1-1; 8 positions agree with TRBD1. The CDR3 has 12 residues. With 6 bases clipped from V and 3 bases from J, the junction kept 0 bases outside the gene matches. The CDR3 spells CASRDRDTEAFF. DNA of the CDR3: TGTGCCAGCAGGGACAGGGACACTGAAGCTTTCTTT.

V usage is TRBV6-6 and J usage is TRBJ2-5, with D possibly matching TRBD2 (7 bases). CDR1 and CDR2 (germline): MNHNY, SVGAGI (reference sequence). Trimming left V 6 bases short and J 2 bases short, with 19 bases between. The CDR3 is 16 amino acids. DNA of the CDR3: TGTGCCAGCAGCCCCCCCGGGGGGCTTCCGCAAGAGACCCAGTACTTC. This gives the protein CASSPPGGLPQETQYF.

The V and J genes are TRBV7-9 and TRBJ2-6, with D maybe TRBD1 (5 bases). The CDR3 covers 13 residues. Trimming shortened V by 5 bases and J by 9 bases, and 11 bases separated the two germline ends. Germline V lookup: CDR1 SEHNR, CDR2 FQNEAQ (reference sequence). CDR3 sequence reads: CASSADSYNVLTF. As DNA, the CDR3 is TGTGCCAGCAGCGCCGACAGCTACAACGTCCTGACTTTC. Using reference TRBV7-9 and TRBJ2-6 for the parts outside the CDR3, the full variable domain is DTGVSQNPRHKITKRGQNVTFRCDPISEHNRLYWYRQTLGQGPEFLTYFQNEAQLEKSRLLSDRFSAERPKGSFSTLEIQRTEQGDSAMYLCASSADSYNVLTFGAGSRLTVL.

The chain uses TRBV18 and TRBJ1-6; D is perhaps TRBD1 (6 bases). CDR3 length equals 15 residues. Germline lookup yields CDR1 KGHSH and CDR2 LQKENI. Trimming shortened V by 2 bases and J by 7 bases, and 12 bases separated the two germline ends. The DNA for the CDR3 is TGTGCCAGCTCACCAAAACAGGGAGGGAATTCACCCCTCCACTTT. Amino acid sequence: CASSPKQGGNSPLHF. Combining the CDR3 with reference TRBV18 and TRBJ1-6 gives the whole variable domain NAGVMQNPRHLVRRRGQEARLRCSPMKGHSHVYWYRQLPEEGLKFMVYLQKENIIDESGMPKERFSAEFPKEGPSILRIQQVVRGDSAAYFCASSPKQGGNSPLHFGNGTRLTVT.

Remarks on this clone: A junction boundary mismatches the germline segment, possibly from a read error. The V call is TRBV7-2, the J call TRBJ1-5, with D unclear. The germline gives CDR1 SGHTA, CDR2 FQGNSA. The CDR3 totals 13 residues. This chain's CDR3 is CASSLASDQPQHF. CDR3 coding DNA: TGTGCCAGCAGCTTAGCTAGCGATCAGCCCCAGCATTTT.

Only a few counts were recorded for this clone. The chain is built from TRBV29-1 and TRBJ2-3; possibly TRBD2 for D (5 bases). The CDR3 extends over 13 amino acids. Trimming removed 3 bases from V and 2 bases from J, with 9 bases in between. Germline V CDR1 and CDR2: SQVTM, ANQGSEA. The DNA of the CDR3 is TGCAGCGTTGACGCTAGCCACACAGATACGCAGTATTTT. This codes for CSVDASHTDTQYF.

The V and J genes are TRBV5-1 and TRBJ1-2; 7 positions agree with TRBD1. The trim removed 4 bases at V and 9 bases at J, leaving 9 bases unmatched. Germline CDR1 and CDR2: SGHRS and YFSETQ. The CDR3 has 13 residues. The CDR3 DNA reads TGCGCCAGCAGCCAACAGGGGATCGAGCGCTACACCTTC. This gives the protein CASSQQGIERYTF.

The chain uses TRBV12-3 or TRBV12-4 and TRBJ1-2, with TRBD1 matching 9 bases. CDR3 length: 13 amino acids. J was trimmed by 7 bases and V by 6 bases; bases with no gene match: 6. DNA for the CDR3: TGTGCCAGCAGGGACAGGGGAAGGGGTGGCTACACCTTC. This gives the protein CASRDRGRGGYTF.

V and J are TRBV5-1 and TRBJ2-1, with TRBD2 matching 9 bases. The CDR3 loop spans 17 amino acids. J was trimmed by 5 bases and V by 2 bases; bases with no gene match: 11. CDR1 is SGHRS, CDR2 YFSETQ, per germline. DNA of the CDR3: TGCGCCAGCAGCTTCGGAGGGGCGGGGGGGCCCCACAATGAGCAGTTCTTC. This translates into CASSFGGAGGPHNEQFF.

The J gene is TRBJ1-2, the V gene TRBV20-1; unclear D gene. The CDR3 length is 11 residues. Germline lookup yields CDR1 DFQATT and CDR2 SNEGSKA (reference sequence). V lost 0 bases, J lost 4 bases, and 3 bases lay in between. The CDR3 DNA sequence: TGCAGTGCTAGAGAACTCTATGGCTACACCTTC. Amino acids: CSARELYGYTF.

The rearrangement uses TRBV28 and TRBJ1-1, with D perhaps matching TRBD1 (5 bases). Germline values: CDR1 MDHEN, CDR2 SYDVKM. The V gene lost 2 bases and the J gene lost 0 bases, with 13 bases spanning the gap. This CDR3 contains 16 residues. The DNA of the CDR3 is TGTGCCAGCAGTTTAAACCCAACAGGAATGAACACTGAAGCTTTCTTT. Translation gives CASSLNPTGMNTEAFF.

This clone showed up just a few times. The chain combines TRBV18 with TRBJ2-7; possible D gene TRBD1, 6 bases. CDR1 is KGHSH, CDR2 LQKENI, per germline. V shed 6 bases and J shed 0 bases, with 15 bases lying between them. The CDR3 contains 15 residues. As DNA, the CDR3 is TGTGCCAGCTCTCCCGGGACATTGAGCTCCTACGAGCAGTACTTC. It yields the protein CASSPGTLSSYEQYF.

The DNA for the CDR3 is TGTGCCATCAGTACCGGGACAGCTAAAGAGACCCAGTACTTC. It encodes CAISTGTAKETQYF. J is TRBJ2-5 and V is TRBV10-3; 7 nucleotides line up with TRBD1. The CDR3 is made up of 14 amino acids. Germline assignment: CDR1 ENHRY and CDR2 SYGVKD. V shed 5 bases, J shed 3 bases, and the junction held 6 bases outside the gene matches.

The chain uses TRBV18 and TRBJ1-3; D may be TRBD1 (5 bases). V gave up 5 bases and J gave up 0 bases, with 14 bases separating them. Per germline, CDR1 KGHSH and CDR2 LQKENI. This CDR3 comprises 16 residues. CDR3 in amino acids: CASSADGTFSGNTIYF. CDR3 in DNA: TGTGCCAGCTCAGCGGACGGGACTTTCTCTGGAAACACCATATATTTT.